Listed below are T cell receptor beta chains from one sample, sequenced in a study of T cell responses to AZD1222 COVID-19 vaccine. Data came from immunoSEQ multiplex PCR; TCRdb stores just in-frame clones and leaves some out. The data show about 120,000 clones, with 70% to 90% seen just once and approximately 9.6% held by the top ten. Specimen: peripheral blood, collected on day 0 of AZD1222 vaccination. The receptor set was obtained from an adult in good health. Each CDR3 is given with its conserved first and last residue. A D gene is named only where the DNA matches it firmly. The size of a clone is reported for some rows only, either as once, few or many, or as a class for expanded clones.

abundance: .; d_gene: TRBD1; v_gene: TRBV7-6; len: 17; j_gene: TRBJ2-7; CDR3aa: CASSSRGQGRILEEQYF; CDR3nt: TGTGCCAGCAGCAGTCGGGGACAGGGGCGAATCCTCGAGGAGCAGTACTTC
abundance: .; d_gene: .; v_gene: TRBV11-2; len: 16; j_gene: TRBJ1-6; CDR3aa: CASSPTTGMGNSPLHF; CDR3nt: TGTGCCAGCAGCCCTACAACCGGGATGGGGAATTCACCCCTCCACTTT
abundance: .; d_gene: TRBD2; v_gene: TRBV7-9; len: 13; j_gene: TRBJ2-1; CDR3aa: CASSFSGVSEQFF; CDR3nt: TGTGCCAGCAGCTTTAGCGGGGTCTCTGAGCAGTTCTTC
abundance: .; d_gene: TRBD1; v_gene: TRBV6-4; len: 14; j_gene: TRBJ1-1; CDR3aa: CASSEDRGNTEAFF; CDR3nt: TGTGCCAGCAGCGAGGACAGGGGGAACACTGAAGCTTTCTTT
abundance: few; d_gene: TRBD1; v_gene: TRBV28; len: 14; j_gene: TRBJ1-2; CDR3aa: CASSLRQGLYGYTF; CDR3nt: TGTGCCAGCAGTCTTAGACAGGGACTCTATGGCTACACCTTC
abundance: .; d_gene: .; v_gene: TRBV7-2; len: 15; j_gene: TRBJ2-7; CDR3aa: CASSPTGYNSYEQYF; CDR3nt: TGTGCCAGCAGCCCTACAGGGTACAACTCCTACGAGCAGTACTTC
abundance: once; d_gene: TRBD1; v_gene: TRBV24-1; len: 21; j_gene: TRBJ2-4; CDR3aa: CATSDFFPDTGTGGDKNIQYF; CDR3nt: TGTGCCACCAGTGATTTTTTCCCCGATACCGGGACAGGGGGTGACAAAAACATTCAGTACTTC
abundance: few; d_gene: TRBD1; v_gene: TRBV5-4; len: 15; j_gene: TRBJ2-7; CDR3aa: CASSTKIGGGNEQYF; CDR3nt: TGTGCCAGCAGCACTAAAATAGGGGGCGGAAACGAGCAGTACTTC
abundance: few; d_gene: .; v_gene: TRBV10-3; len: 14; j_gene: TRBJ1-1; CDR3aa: CAISELGGDTEAFF; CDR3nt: TGTGCCATCAGTGAATTAGGGGGTGACACTGAAGCTTTCTTT
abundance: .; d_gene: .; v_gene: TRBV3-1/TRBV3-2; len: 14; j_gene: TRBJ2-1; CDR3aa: CASSQGSLYNEQFF; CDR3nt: TGTGCCAGCAGCCAAGGAAGTCTTTACAATGAGCAGTTCTTC
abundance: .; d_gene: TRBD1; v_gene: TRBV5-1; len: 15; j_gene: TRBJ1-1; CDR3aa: CASSLEGTAPTEAFF; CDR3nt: TGCGCCAGCAGCTTGGAGGGGACAGCCCCCACTGAAGCTTTCTTT